The text below deals with one T cell receptor (beta chain). Its antigen is as yet unknown. The time point here: blood from clinic visit 5 months post-surgery; TSC patient then seizure free. The data were obtained in a study of brain T cells in children with intractable seizures. Study results and caveats: Viral specificity was inferred only from CDR3 similarity; HCMV serostatus was unknown.

V dropped 6 bases and J dropped 2 bases, with 14 bases sitting between them. CDR3 size: 15 residues. Germline CDR1 is MNHGY and CDR2 is SVAAGI. Method: immunoSEQ multiplex PCR; TCRdb's copy keeps in-frame clones and lacks some. This sample carries under 400,000 clones, about 93% of them seen once, and the ten largest clones take 4.5% to 7%. The chain uses TRBV6-9 and TRBJ1-5; D unresolved. The source of this sequence is a boy in the first two years of life with tuberous sclerosis and intractable seizures. Sequencing used peripheral blood, obtained roughly 5 months after surgery. CDR3 coding DNA: TGTGCCAGCAGCCCTGGGGAAGTGGGCAATCAGCCCCAGCATTTT. Protein: CASSPGEVGNQPQHF.